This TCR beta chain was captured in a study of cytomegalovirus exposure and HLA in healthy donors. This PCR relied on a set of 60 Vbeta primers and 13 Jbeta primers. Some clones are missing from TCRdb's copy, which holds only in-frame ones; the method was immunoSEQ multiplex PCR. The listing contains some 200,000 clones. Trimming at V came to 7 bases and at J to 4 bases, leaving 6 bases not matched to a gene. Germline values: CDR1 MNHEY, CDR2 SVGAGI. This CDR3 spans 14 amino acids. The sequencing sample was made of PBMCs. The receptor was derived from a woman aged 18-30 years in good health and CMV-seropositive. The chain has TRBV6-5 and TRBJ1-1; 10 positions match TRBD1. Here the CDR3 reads CASTRQGAITEAFF. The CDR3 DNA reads TGTGCCAGCACCAGACAGGGGGCCATCACTGAAGCTTTCTTT.